These 9 T cell receptor beta chains originate from one sample sequenced in a study of T cell clonality in common variable immunodeficiency. This table comes from immunoSEQ multiplex PCR, and its TCRdb copy is limited to in-frame clones, with some not included. There are approximately 37,000 clones in the sample, none observed a single time. The sequenced sample was peripheral blood mononuclear cells. Source of these receptors: a person aged 18-70 years in good health.

This clone was found many times. The read terminates 3 residues ahead of where the CDR3 ends, so the germline J gene completes it. The sample contains more than one DNA sequence encoding this CDR3. J is TRBJ2-7 and V is TRBV5-1, with D tentatively TRBD1 (6 bases). The CDR3 is 14 amino acids. The germline gives CDR1 SGHRS, CDR2 YFSETQ. V lost 0 bases, J lost 5 bases, and 12 bases lay in between. The covered CDR3 bases are TGCGCCAGCAGCTTGGGTCAGGGGTTGAACGAG. It specifies CASSLGQGLNE. Given in full, the CDR3 is CASSLGQGLNEQYF. The complete variable domain, with remaining parts taken from reference TRBV5-1 and TRBJ2-7, reads KAGVTQTPRYLIKTRGQQVTLSCSPISGHRSVSWYQQTPGQGLQFLFEYFSETQRNKGNFPGRFSGRQFSNSRSEMNVSTLELGDSALYLCASSLGQGLNEQYFGPGTRLTVT.

For this clone: Coverage ceases 3 residues before the CDR3 finishes, and the germline J gene fills in the end. The chain is built from TRBV7-8 and TRBJ1-2; the match to TRBD1 covers 11 bases. The CDR3 length is 16 residues. Germline V lookup: CDR1 SGHVS, CDR2 FQNEAQ. The sequenced part of the CDR3 DNA is TGTGCCAGCAGCCGAACTTGGACAGGGGGCAACAATGAC. Its translation: CASSRTWTGGNND. The entire CDR3 is CASSRTWTGGNNDYTF. The full variable domain, its missing parts supplied by reference TRBV7-8 and TRBJ1-2, is GAGVSQSPRYKVAKRGQDVALRCDPISGHVSLFWYQQALGQGPEFLTYFQNEAQLDKSGLPSDRFFAERPEGSVSTLKIQRTQQEDSAVYLCASSRTWTGGNNDYTFGSGTRLTVV.

This clone has a count of ten or more. The CDR3 loop reads CASSPRTGTITSAYNEQFF. CDR3 DNA, as far as it was read: TGTGCCAGCTCACCGAGGACAGGGACGATAACTTCTGCCTACAATGAG. This chain links TRBV18 with TRBJ2-1; TRBD1 matches 8 bases. The read stops 3 residues short of the end of the CDR3; the missing end is completed from the germline J gene. V was clipped by 3 bases and J by 2 bases; unmatched bases: 15. The CDR3 has 19 residues. CDR1 is KGHSH and CDR2 is LQKENI in the germline V gene.

This clone was recorded many times. CDR3 amino acids: CAWGTSVEPDIQYF. The DNA read from the CDR3 is TGTGCCTGGGGGACTAGCGTTGAACCGGACATT. The chain employs TRBV30 and TRBJ2-4; 10 bases line up with TRBD2. From the germline J gene comes the end of the CDR3, since the read stops 3 residues before it. Per germline, CDR1 GTSNPN and CDR2 SVGIG (reference sequence). Unmatched junction bases numbered 9, after V lost 5 bases and J lost 8 bases. CDR3 length: 14 amino acids.

This clone has at least ten counts. Read data end 3 residues before the CDR3 end; the end is taken from the germline J gene. This chain uses TRBV30 with TRBJ1-1, with 7 bases aligning to TRBD1. V was pared by 4 bases and J by 6 bases, with 11 bases of the junction left unmatched. Per germline, CDR1 GTSNPN and CDR2 SVGIG (reference sequence). The CDR3 has 14 amino acids. The CDR3 protein is CAWNLGQIFPEAFF. The sequenced CDR3 bases are TGTGCCTGGAATCTGGGACAGATTTTCCCTGAA.

In this sample, this clone turned up many times. The read is 3 residues too short to cover the CDR3 end, so that end is filled in from the germline J gene. V usage is TRBV30 and J usage is TRBJ2-7; the D gene is possibly TRBD1 (5 bases). Trimming left V 1 base short and J 2 bases short, with 9 bases between. Germline V gives CDR1 GTSNPN, CDR2 SVGIG (reference sequence). The CDR3 runs to 13 residues. The CDR3 region is CAWSGTGPYEQYF. The CDR3 bases that were read are TGTGCCTGGAGTGGAACAGGACCCTACGAG.

Ten or more counts support this clone. The read gets to within 3 residues of the CDR3 end, and the germline J gene fills in the rest. This rearrangement joins TRBV19 to TRBJ2-5; no reliable D call. CDR3 length: 13 amino acids. Germline V gene data show CDR1 as LNHDA and CDR2 as SQIVND (reference sequence). The V end lost 3 bases, the J end lost 5 bases, and 10 bases lay between the germline ends. The CDR3 spells CASSMSLVETQYF. CDR3 DNA, as far as it was read: TGTGCCAGTAGTATGAGCCTAGTGGAGACC.

This clone was observed many times. The CDR3 end lies 3 residues beyond the end of the read and is filled in from the germline J gene. This sequence joins TRBV18 and TRBJ1-2, with D hard to call. The germline V and J ends were trimmed by 6 bases and 6 bases, with 20 bases remaining between them. This CDR3 has 15 amino acids. Per germline, CDR1 KGHSH and CDR2 LQKENI. The DNA read from the CDR3 is TGTGCCAGCTCCACCAGGTTCAGTCGGGGTCATGGC. Translating it yields CASSTRFSRGHG. The complete CDR3 protein is CASSTRFSRGHGYTF.

In this sample, this clone turned up many times. The CDR3 goes on 3 residues after the read ends, and that part is filled in from the germline J gene. The chain recombines TRBV2 with TRBJ2-3, with 12 nucleotides matching TRBD2. The CDR3 has 16 residues. V lost 5 bases, J lost 6 bases, and 9 bases stayed unmatched. CDR1 and CDR2 from the germline V gene are SNHLY and FYNNEI. The CDR3 is CASSSGLAGKRDTQYF. CDR3 DNA, as far as it was read: TGTGCCAGCAGTTCCGGACTAGCGGGAAAACGTGATACG.